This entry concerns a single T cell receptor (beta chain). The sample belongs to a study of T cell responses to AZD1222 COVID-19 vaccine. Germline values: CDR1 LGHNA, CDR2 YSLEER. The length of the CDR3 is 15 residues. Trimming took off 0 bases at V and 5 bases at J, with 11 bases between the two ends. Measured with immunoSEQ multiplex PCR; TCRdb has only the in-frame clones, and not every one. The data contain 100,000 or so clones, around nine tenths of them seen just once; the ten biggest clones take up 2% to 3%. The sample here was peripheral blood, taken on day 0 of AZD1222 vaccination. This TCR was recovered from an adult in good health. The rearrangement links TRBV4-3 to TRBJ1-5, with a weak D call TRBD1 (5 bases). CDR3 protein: CASSQDSGWDQPQHF. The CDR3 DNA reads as TGCGCCAGCAGCCAAGATTCAGGGTGGGATCAGCCCCAGCATTTT.